The following is a T cell receptor beta chain sequence with its context. Its target is unknown. These data originate in a study of T cell repertoires in cytomegalovirus infection. Using its own MiXCR run on the reads, TCRdb lists one record per CDR3 protein. The table includes about 900,000 distinct CDR3 sequences, roughly 30% detected once. V lost 10 bases to trimming and J lost 4 bases, with 16 bases between them. This CDR3 has 13 amino acids. Germline V gene data show CDR1 as MNHNY and CDR2 as SVGAGI (reference sequence). V is TRBV6-6 and J is TRBJ1-2, with D tentatively TRBD1 (6 bases). Sequencing used cultured CD8+ T cells from PBMCs, obtained from culture after CMV antigen stimulation. The receptor was derived from a human donor in good health (CMV status not recorded). Some clones in this sample may be carry-over from other donors' samples. The CDR3 region has the DNA TGTGCCACCCTAACAGGGTTGGCCTATGGCTACACCTTC. This codes for CATLTGLAYGYTF.